The present T cell receptor (beta chain) was sequenced within a study of blood T cell repertoires in COVID-19. As for the study in general: The United States, Italy and Spain were the sources of the acute and convalescent COVID-19 samples.

Methods used by the authors: By means of reference gene primer amplification, nucleated cell counts were estimated. The data were produced by immunoSEQ multiplex PCR, yet TCRdb's version contains in-frame clones alone and is incomplete. That table supplies the V and J calls and clone size; D and trimming were determined from the DNA. The repertoire holds around 64,000 clones, 82% seen once, with approximately 12% in the top ten. CDR1 is SGHVS, CDR2 FNYEAQ, per germline. Between the trimmed V and J ends, which lost 5 bases and 11 bases, there was a span of 15 bases. The CDR3 is made up of 13 amino acids.

This receptor was obtained from a human donor in a cohort sampled during active COVID-19. The sequenced material came from peripheral blood. The gene calls are TRBV7-6 and TRBJ1-4; a possible D gene is TRBD1 (6 bases). The CDR3 spells CASSPQGFGKLFF. The CDR3 coding sequence is TGTGCCAGCAGCCCACAGGGTTTTGGGAAACTGTTTTTT.